This T cell receptor (beta chain) was observed in a study of shared clonotypes between healthy human individuals. This clone came up a few times. The antigen is undetermined. V lost 6 bases, J lost 0 bases, and 11 bases stayed unmatched. CDR1 and CDR2 (germline): SQVTM, ANQGSEA. The CDR3 covers 16 residues. General study results and limits: It was anticipated that sequencing depth would influence how many clonotypes donors shared.

Healthy adults negative for HIV, lacking recent acute infections or vaccinations, served as donors. In unsorted samples, genomic DNA was obtained using approximately 81 million PBMCs. Some clones are missing from TCRdb's copy, which holds only in-frame ones; the method was immunoSEQ multiplex PCR. The data hold a few hundred thousand clones, with around 81% observed a single time. The rearrangement links TRBV29-1 to TRBJ2-3, with 8 bases identical to TRBD1. Sequencing was performed on PBMCs. The source of this sequence is a woman aged 40 to 50 in good health. Some clones in this sample may be carry-over from other donors' samples. The CDR3 sequence is CSVLPSRTGSTDTQYF. CDR3 nucleotides: TGCAGCGTGCTTCCCTCTCGGACAGGGAGCACAGATACGCAGTATTTT.